These T cell receptor beta chains were read from a single sample in a study of cytomegalovirus exposure and HLA in healthy donors. Here immunoSEQ multiplex PCR was the method, and the copy in TCRdb shows in-frame clones only, minus some. Its table records approximately 110,000 clones. The sequencing input was PBMCs. Source of these receptors: a man younger than 35 in good health and CMV-seronegative. Both conserved end residues are part of each CDR3. Fields, in order: D gene, J gene, V gene, CDR3 DNA, CDR3 protein. A D gene is named only where the DNA matches it firmly.

d_gene: .; j_gene: TRBJ2-7; v_gene: TRBV11-2; CDR3nt: TGTGCCAGCAGCCCGGAGGGCACAAGGTACGAGCAGTACTTC; CDR3aa: CASSPEGTRYEQYF
d_gene: .; j_gene: TRBJ1-5; v_gene: TRBV6-1; CDR3nt: TGTGCCAGCAGTGAAGGGGTAACAGTCAAGCCCCAGCATTTT; CDR3aa: CASSEGVTVKPQHF
d_gene: TRBD1; j_gene: TRBJ1-1; v_gene: TRBV10-3; CDR3nt: TGTGCCTCCCAGGGGGCGCAGGGGACTGAAGCTTTCTTT; CDR3aa: CASQGAQGTEAFF
d_gene: .; j_gene: TRBJ2-3; v_gene: TRBV9; CDR3nt: TGTGCCAGCGGCGATTACAACGCAGATACGCAGTATTTT; CDR3aa: CASGDYNADTQYF
d_gene: .; j_gene: TRBJ1-3; v_gene: TRBV6-5; CDR3nt: TGTGCCAGCAGTTACTCCCTCGGAAACACCATATATTTT; CDR3aa: CASSYSLGNTIYF
d_gene: .; j_gene: TRBJ1-5; v_gene: TRBV2; CDR3nt: TGTGCCAGCAGGAGGACGGACTATAGCAATCAGCCCCAGCATTTT; CDR3aa: CASRRTDYSNQPQHF
d_gene: .; j_gene: TRBJ1-3; v_gene: TRBV28; CDR3nt: TGTGCCAGCAGTTCCCGGGATCACGGAAACACCATATATTTT; CDR3aa: CASSSRDHGNTIYF
d_gene: .; j_gene: TRBJ1-1; v_gene: TRBV7-9; CDR3nt: TGTGCCAGCAGCTTAACGTTGGGGCTAGGCACTGAAGCTTTCTTT; CDR3aa: CASSLTLGLGTEAFF
d_gene: TRBD2; j_gene: TRBJ2-6; v_gene: TRBV5-1; CDR3nt: TGCGCCAGCAGCTTGGGCGGGGGGTTAGCCTCTGGGGCCAACGTCCTGACTTTC; CDR3aa: CASSLGGGLASGANVLTF
d_gene: TRBD2; j_gene: TRBJ2-2; v_gene: TRBV19; CDR3nt: TGTGCCAGCAAATCCGGGACTAGCGGGAGGGCGACCGGGGAGCTGTTTTTT; CDR3aa: CASKSGTSGRATGELFF
d_gene: TRBD2; j_gene: TRBJ2-7; v_gene: TRBV7-2; CDR3nt: TGTGCCAGCAGCTTAGTTGGGTCTAGCGGGAGTAGAGAACAGTACTTC; CDR3aa: CASSLVGSSGSREQYF
d_gene: TRBD1; j_gene: TRBJ1-1; v_gene: TRBV6-1; CDR3nt: TGTGCCAGCAGTAAGTCTTCAGGGGGCACTGAAGCTTTCTTT; CDR3aa: CASSKSSGGTEAFF
d_gene: TRBD1; j_gene: TRBJ2-1; v_gene: TRBV5-1; CDR3nt: TGCGCCAGCAGCATGGCCGGGACAGGCTACAATGAGCAGTTCTTC; CDR3aa: CASSMAGTGYNEQFF
d_gene: .; j_gene: TRBJ2-7; v_gene: TRBV9; CDR3nt: TGTGCCAGCAGCGTTGGGGGGTCCGGGCTCTACGAGCAGTACTTC; CDR3aa: CASSVGGSGLYEQYF
d_gene: .; j_gene: TRBJ1-1; v_gene: TRBV30; CDR3nt: TGTGCCTGGAGTGTGGCATGGAACACTGAAGCTTTCTTT; CDR3aa: CAWSVAWNTEAFF
d_gene: TRBD1; j_gene: TRBJ1-6; v_gene: TRBV19; CDR3nt: TGTGCCAGTAGTGCGGACGGGACAGCGAATTCACCCCTCCACTTT; CDR3aa: CASSADGTANSPLHF
d_gene: .; j_gene: TRBJ1-1; v_gene: TRBV11-2; CDR3nt: TGTGCCAGCAGTTCGGGACTCCTAAACACTGAAGCTTTCTTT; CDR3aa: CASSSGLLNTEAFF
d_gene: .; j_gene: TRBJ1-2; v_gene: TRBV21-1; CDR3nt: TGTGCCAGCAGCAAAGGACACAACTATGGCTACACCTTC; CDR3aa: CASSKGHNYGYTF
d_gene: TRBD1; j_gene: TRBJ2-7; v_gene: TRBV7-6; CDR3nt: TGTGCCAGCAGCCCCGGACAGGGGGCTACCCACGAGCAGTACTTC; CDR3aa: CASSPGQGATHEQYF
d_gene: .; j_gene: TRBJ1-2; v_gene: TRBV27; CDR3nt: TGTGCCAGCAGCCCAGGGGCGGGCTATGGCTACACCTTC; CDR3aa: CASSPGAGYGYTF
d_gene: .; j_gene: TRBJ1-5; v_gene: TRBV7-8; CDR3nt: TGTGCCAGCAGCCTTAAGGGGAATCAGCCCCAGCATTTT; CDR3aa: CASSLKGNQPQHF
d_gene: .; j_gene: TRBJ1-6; v_gene: TRBV19; CDR3nt: TGTGCCACCAGACAGGTCGATAATTCACCCCTCCACTTT; CDR3aa: CATRQVDNSPLHF
d_gene: .; j_gene: TRBJ1-4; v_gene: TRBV9; CDR3nt: TGTGCCAGCAGCGTCTCAGGGTCCCCGGAAGAAAAACTGTTTTTT; CDR3aa: CASSVSGSPEEKLFF
d_gene: .; j_gene: TRBJ2-1; v_gene: TRBV10-2; CDR3nt: TGCGCCACCCGCGGGGGCGATGAGCAGTTCTTC; CDR3aa: CATRGGDEQFF
d_gene: .; j_gene: TRBJ1-5; v_gene: TRBV28; CDR3nt: TGTGCCAGCAGACCTGACAGTTTGGGAAGCAATCAGCCCCAGCATTTT; CDR3aa: CASRPDSLGSNQPQHF
d_gene: TRBD2; j_gene: TRBJ2-7; v_gene: TRBV7-8; CDR3nt: TGTGCCAGCAGCCTCGCTAGCGGGGGGGCCGCTGGATACGAGCAGTACTTC; CDR3aa: CASSLASGGAAGYEQYF
d_gene: .; j_gene: TRBJ2-1; v_gene: TRBV27; CDR3nt: TGTGCCAGCAGTTCCCCCCGCGGGGTCTCCTACAATGAGCAGTTCTTC; CDR3aa: CASSSPRGVSYNEQFF
d_gene: TRBD2; j_gene: TRBJ2-2; v_gene: TRBV2; CDR3nt: TGTGCCAGTGCTCTAGCGGCCGCGAACACCGGGGAGCTGTTTTTT; CDR3aa: CASALAAANTGELFF
d_gene: TRBD2; j_gene: TRBJ2-3; v_gene: TRBV11-2; CDR3nt: TGTGCCAGCAGCTATCGACTAGCGCAACAACACACAGATACGCAGTATTTT; CDR3aa: CASSYRLAQQHTDTQYF
d_gene: TRBD2; j_gene: TRBJ2-1; v_gene: TRBV6-1; CDR3nt: TGTGCCAGCAGTGAAGGGGCGGGAGGCTACAATGAGCAGTTCTTC; CDR3aa: CASSEGAGGYNEQFF
d_gene: .; j_gene: TRBJ1-5; v_gene: TRBV15; CDR3nt: TGTGCCACCAGCATGGAGGGTGAGAGCAATCAGCCCCAGCATTTT; CDR3aa: CATSMEGESNQPQHF
d_gene: .; j_gene: TRBJ1-4; v_gene: TRBV25-1; CDR3nt: TGTGCCAGCAGGGACAGTCCTAATGAAAAACTGTTTTTT; CDR3aa: CASRDSPNEKLFF
d_gene: .; j_gene: TRBJ1-5; v_gene: TRBV30; CDR3nt: TGTGCCTGGAGTGTAGGGGACAATCAGCCCCAGCATTTT; CDR3aa: CAWSVGDNQPQHF
d_gene: TRBD1; j_gene: TRBJ2-7; v_gene: TRBV7-8; CDR3nt: TGTGCCAGCAGCTTAGGGGGGCAGGGGGCTTACGAGCAGTACTTC; CDR3aa: CASSLGGQGAYEQYF
d_gene: .; j_gene: TRBJ2-7; v_gene: TRBV5-6; CDR3nt: TGTGCCAGTAGTTCCCTGGGGCGGGAGCAGTACTTC; CDR3aa: CASSSLGREQYF